This T cell receptor (beta chain) was identified in a study of T cell repertoires in cytomegalovirus infection. One entry per CDR3 protein, called by TCRdb with MiXCR from the reads. The table includes around 710,000 distinct CDR3 sequences, 29% detected once. This clonotype appeared a few times. No antigen is known for it. Germline V gene sequence: CDR1 MNHEY, CDR2 SVGAGI. V gave up 0 bases and J gave up 2 bases; unmatched junction bases: 6. The CDR3 extends over 17 amino acids. Regarding the study as a whole: The ex vivo response showed dominance by HLA-C-restricted CMV-specific TCR beta clonotypes.

The clonotype was recovered from a human donor in good health (CMV status not recorded). Some clones in this sample may be carry-over from other donors' samples. The V gene is TRBV6-5, the J gene TRBJ2-2, with 7 bases lining up with TRBD1. The sequenced sample was cultured CD8+ T cells from PBMCs, obtained from culture after CMV antigen stimulation. The CDR3 spells CASSYSSGTVNTGELFF. CDR3 nucleotides: TGTGCCAGCAGTTACTCCTCCGGGACAGTTAACACCGGGGAGCTGTTTTTT.